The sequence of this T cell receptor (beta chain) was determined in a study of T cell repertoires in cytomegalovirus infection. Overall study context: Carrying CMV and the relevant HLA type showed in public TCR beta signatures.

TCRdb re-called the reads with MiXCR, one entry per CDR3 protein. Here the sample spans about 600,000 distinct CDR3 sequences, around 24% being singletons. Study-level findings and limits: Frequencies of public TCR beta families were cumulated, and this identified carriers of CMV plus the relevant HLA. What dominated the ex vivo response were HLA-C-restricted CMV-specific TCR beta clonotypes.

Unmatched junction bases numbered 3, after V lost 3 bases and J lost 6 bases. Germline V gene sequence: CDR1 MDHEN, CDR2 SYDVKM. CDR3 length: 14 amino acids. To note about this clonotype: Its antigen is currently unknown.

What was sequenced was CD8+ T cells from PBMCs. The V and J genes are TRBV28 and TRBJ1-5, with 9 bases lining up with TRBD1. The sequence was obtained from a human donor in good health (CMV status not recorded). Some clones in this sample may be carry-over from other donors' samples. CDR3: CASSLNRGLQPQHF. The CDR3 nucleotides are TGTGCCAGCAGTTTGAACAGGGGGCTTCAGCCCCAGCATTTT.